This TCR beta chain originates from a study of CD8 T cells in Susac syndrome. Peripheral blood CD8+ and CD4+ T cells were profiled by TCR beta sequencing. The V gene's germline CDR1 is LGHDT and CDR2 YNNKEL (reference sequence). With 4 bases removed from V and 0 bases from J, the gap between germline ends came to 10 bases. The CDR3 is 15 amino acids. With random hexamers, reverse transcription was performed on about 0.5 to 1 ug of RNA. The immunoSEQ assay covered 54 Vbeta and 13 Jbeta segments for CDR3. MiXCR, run by TCRdb on the immunoSEQ multiplex PCR reads, gives a single entry per CDR3 protein. Of about 300,000 distinct CDR3 sequences listed, around 91% are singletons.

The rearrangement joins TRBV3-1 to TRBJ1-5; D gene unclear. This receptor was taken from a human donor with multiple sclerosis. The sample taken for sequencing was CD8+ T cells from PBMCs. The CDR3 protein is CASSLTRVSNQPQHF. CDR3 bases: TGTGCCAGCAGCCTTACCCGGGTTAGCAATCAGCCCCAGCATTTT.